The present entry profiles one T cell receptor (beta chain) with its context. The antigen it recognizes is unknown. The data originate from a study of cytomegalovirus exposure and HLA in healthy donors listed by TCRdb under 2017. As for the study more broadly: An earlier analysis of several hundred of the donors reported about 250 Gb of sequence data and approximately 110 million unique TCR beta sequences from roughly 200 million T cells. An early release that covered about 600 HLA-typed donors contained approximately 300 gigabases of sequencing data and tens of millions of unique TCR sequences. The genetic ancestry cluster associated with self-reported Caucasian donors included roughly 84% of the 350 to 500 genotyped donors. The study aimed to test whether cataloging public T cell receptors could reveal signatures of past pathogen exposure. The study profiled the T cell repertoires of hundreds of subjects by immunosequencing and related them to cytomegalovirus serostatus. A separate validation cohort of roughly 120 different subjects was used in addition to the roughly 620-subject first cohort. The study combined high-throughput TCR immunosequencing, statistical association of individual TCRs with disease status, and machine learning to predict cytomegalovirus infection status. A later analysis re-analyzed previously published TCR beta repertoires from 600 to 850 donors and added high-resolution HLA genotyping to study TCR occurrence patterns. Rather than using new phenotypic data, the later analysis identified candidate immune exposures from TCR beta sequences and from how often those sequences occurred across donors. An earlier analysis of around 580 of the donors used high-throughput TCR beta sequencing to judge whether each TCR beta V gene segment behaved as functional or pseudogenic. Donor age, sex, ethnicity and CMV serostatus were compiled alongside the repertoire data. In a later genetic analysis, genome-wide SNP genotypes for 398 of the 666 donors were used, and that subset was treated as a discovery cohort. All discovery cohort repertoires had been generated on a single sequencing platform. Class I and class II HLA loci were covered by the typing at four-digit resolution. The number of typed donors differed by locus: roughly 629-630 for A, B, C, DRB1 and DQB1; 522 for DQA1; approximately 610 for DPA1; and roughly 470 for DPB1. About five DR-DQ haplotypes were handled as single units for association and clustering, since linkage in the cohort was strong. Among roughly 400 genotyped donors of the cohort, an average of roughly 230,000 unique TCR beta nucleotide sequences was sequenced per donor, of which roughly 17% were non-productive.

The cohort was made up of 666 healthy bone marrow donors. Cohort members were all nominally healthy when sampled, although unrecorded immune exposures were likely present. The donor tested CMV seronegative, placing the donor among the approximately 400 seronegative members of the cohort. A peripheral blood sample was provided by each donor, and peripheral blood mononuclear cells were used for TCR beta sequencing. The Qiagen DNeasy Blood Extraction Kit was used to extract genomic DNA from the blood cell samples. Trimming costs V 9 bases and J 4 bases, and their ends lie 9 bases apart. The CDR3 starts with the cysteine, ends with the phenylalanine, and has 11 residues. Of all the DNA, just the CDR3 is kept, 33 bases in frame from base 1. CDR1 and CDR2 (LNHDA, SQIVND) derive from the germline V gene (reference sequence). Library method: the immunoSEQ multiplex PCR assay. The multiplex PCR relied on a mix of 60 forward primers for TCR Vbeta segments and 13 reverse primers for TCR Jbeta segments. The CDR3 region of rearranged TCR beta genes was amplified from genomic DNA with a multiplex PCR assay. The amplified TCR beta libraries were sequenced on the Illumina HiSeq System as 87-base-pair reads. Concerning the study's data processing: A later analysis tallied roughly 78 million unique TCR beta chains across the 640 or so repertoires, and approximately 9.9 million of those chains were shared by two or more donors. Raw reads were error-corrected and collapsed into unique sequences by a nearest-neighbor algorithm in which closely related sequences were merged to remove PCR and sequencing errors. Alignment of CDR3 sequences to IMGT reference sequences was used to assign V, D and J gene segments. For a sequence to be retained, at least a six-nucleotide match to both a V gene segment and a J gene segment was required. A rearrangement counted as productive if the CDR3 had no stop codons and remained in frame with V and J, and every other rearrangement counted as non-productive. Following IMGT convention, CDR3 was defined as the stretch from the second conserved V-encoded cysteine up to the conserved J-encoded phenylalanine. The earlier analysis of some 580 of the donors excluded any sequence lacking an unambiguous match to a single V gene segment. An earlier analysis of some 610 of the donors called V segments functional above 56.7% productive rearrangements and segregating when the between-donor standard deviation exceeded 5%. A statistical classification framework was developed to diagnose cytomegalovirus status using the catalog of TCR beta chain sequences. In a later analysis, TCR nucleotide sequences were compared against IMGT/GENE-DB human TR gene sequences so that V and J genes could be assigned. In a later analysis, CDR3 sequences and most-parsimonious VDJ recombination scenarios were assigned using the TCRdist pipeline. In a later analysis, every TCR beta chain was defined by the combination of its CDR3 amino acid sequence and its V-gene family, and reads without a unique V-gene family were dropped. As a way to deal with suspected cross-contamination and a sequencing artifact, a later analysis dropped 450 to 600 nucleotide sequences that were highly shared and had low generation probability. A later analysis calculated a clonal expansion index for each public chain from normalized within-repertoire ranks of inferred template counts. A later analysis computed generation probabilities with a VDJ recombination model fitted to out-of-frame rearrangements, and checked the results against IGoR. A later analysis scored TCR-TCR, TCR-HLA and TCR-CMV co-occurrence with hypergeometric tests, applying a repertoire-size bias correction to TCR pairs. False discovery rates were estimated in a later analysis by permuting HLA or CMV assignments 20 times. In a later analysis, co-occurring TCRs were grouped with DBSCAN, and TCRdist sequence similarity was added when clustering was performed within HLA-allele-positive subsets. Co-occurrence clustering excluded repertoires with fewer than 30,000 or more than 120,000 public chains, plus five with anomalous nucleotide sharing. TCRdb stores this immuneACCESS table with in-frame sequences only. Part of the clones is absent; in the studies checked, under half of the shortfall reflects unresolved V genes, and no reason is known for the rest. The V and J calls and clone size were taken over from that table, and D and trimming were inferred from the DNA. This sample's table contains approximately 150,000 clones. The ten largest clones capture approximately 2% of the sample.

Results the study describes overall, beyond this receptor: In a later analysis, the rate of TCR association differed among HLA loci, with DRB1 alleles having the most associated TCRs and HLA-C alleles having the fewest. In an earlier analysis of some 500 of the donors, most TCR beta V segments appeared in productive rearrangements about 87% or about 30% of the time, broadly matching IMGT annotations. In this cohort, only TCR beta chains were sequenced, and detectable features were limited by the absence of alpha or paired-chain data. A few of the identified cytomegalovirus-associated TCR beta chains were confirmed in vitro to be specific for cytomegalovirus antigens. HLA typing was unavailable for some donors at each locus, so association tests used only the typed subset. An association between a missense DCLRE1C variant and V-gene and J-gene trimming of TCR beta chains was found in a later genetic analysis and replicated in an independent cohort. Across donors, most TCR sequences were observed very rarely, whereas some public TCRs were present in many individuals. A later genetic analysis reported fewer N-insertions in productive TCRs among donors in an Asian-associated ancestry cluster than the approximately 700-donor mean. The classifier was reported to diagnose cytomegalovirus status with high specificity and sensitivity in both the original and validation cohorts. The authors suggested that the approach could potentially be extended to other disease states and immunological phenotypes. Presence/absence analyses assumed roughly uniform sequencing depth across donors, an assumption that may not hold. Several of the top co-occurrence clusters appeared to be linked to parvovirus B19, influenza, CMV and Epstein-Barr virus, according to a later analysis. Some IMGT-functional V segments, including TRBV6-2 and TRBV6-3, could not be distinguished by the 87-base-pair reads and were therefore excluded. In a later analysis, around 17,000 TCR beta sequences were associated with specific HLA alleles at a false discovery rate of 0.05. Most CMV-associated TCR beta chains appeared to be HLA-restricted in a later analysis, and the HLA associations seemed to be driven largely by CMV exposure. A further reported finding was that TCR beta sequences accurately predicted the HLA-A and HLA-B alleles for most subjects in the first cohort. In a later analysis, HLA-associated TCR beta chains showed more clonal expansion and lower generation probabilities than non-associated chains that were equally common. The study listed 150 to 200 TCR beta chains as associated with cytomegalovirus. For the cohort, immune exposure information was limited to CMV serostatus. About 17 rarely observed V segments, including chromosome 9 orphons, were excluded from the earlier analysis of a few hundred of the donors because counts were too low. A cluster of highly shared sequence variants was judged likely to be a technical artifact of the sequencing pipeline. Assigning TCR associations to individual alleles was difficult when HLA alleles, especially DR and DQ, strongly co-occurred. Linkage disequilibrium might explain the correlated functional status among segregating V segments, but an unknown experimental factor could not be ruled out.

This TCR derives from a woman in her late teens or twenties in good health and CMV-seronegative. The source material was PBMCs. The chain uses TRBV19 and TRBJ1-1, with no D gene named confidently. The sequenced DNA is TGTGCCAGCCTGACTGGCACTGAAGCTTTCTTT. It is translated as CASLTGTEAFF.